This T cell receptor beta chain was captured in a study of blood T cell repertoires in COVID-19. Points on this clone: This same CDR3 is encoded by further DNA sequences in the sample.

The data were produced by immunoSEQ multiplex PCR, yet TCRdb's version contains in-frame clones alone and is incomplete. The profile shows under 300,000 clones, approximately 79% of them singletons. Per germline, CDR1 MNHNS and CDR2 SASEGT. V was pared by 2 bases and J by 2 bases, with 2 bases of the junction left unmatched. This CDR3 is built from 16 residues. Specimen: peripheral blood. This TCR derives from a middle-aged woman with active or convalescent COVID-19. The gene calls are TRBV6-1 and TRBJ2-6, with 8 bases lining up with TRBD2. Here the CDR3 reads CASSEMRGAGANVLTF. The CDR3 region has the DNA TGTGCCAGCAGTGAAATGCGGGGGGCTGGGGCCAACGTCCTGACTTTC.